One and the same sample provided the 15 T cell receptor beta chains below, sequenced in a study of blood T cell repertoires in COVID-19. TCRdb keeps only in-frame clones here, not all; method: immunoSEQ multiplex PCR. The sample yields more than 95,000 clones, 70% to 80% seen once. Sequencing was carried out using peripheral blood. All receptors come from a man between 65 and 85 years old with acute or convalescent COVID-19.

This chain links TRBV15 with TRBJ2-7, with D tentatively TRBD1 (5 bases). Germline V gene lookup returns CDR1 LNHNV and CDR2 YYDKDF (reference sequence). Between the trimmed V and J ends, which lost 5 bases and 6 bases, there was a span of 17 bases. The CDR3 is 14 residues long. The CDR3 is CATSDTGARGEQYF. CDR3 nucleotides: TGTGCCACCAGCGACACGGGTGCAAGGGGCGAGCAGTACTTC.

The chain couples TRBV9 to TRBJ2-3; 7 bases map to TRBD1. CDR3 length equals 15 residues. Germline V CDR1 and CDR2: SGDLS, YYNGEE. J gave up 2 bases and V 4 bases, and 7 bases lay outside the gene matches. The DNA of the CDR3 is TGTGCCAGCAGCATGGGACAGCCTCACACAGATACGCAGTATTTT. Amino acids: CASSMGQPHTDTQYF.

This clone was observed once. The chain recombines TRBV5-1 with TRBJ2-7; a weak D match, TRBD1 (5 bases). This CDR3 comprises 13 residues. Trimming removed 5 bases at V and 12 bases at J, with 21 bases between. Germline V CDR1 and CDR2: SGHRS, YFSETQ. For the CDR3, the DNA is TGCGCCAGCAGTGTACAGCCACAGGACGGTGCGTACTTC. The encoded protein is CASSVQPQDGAYF.

V and J are TRBV4-1 and TRBJ2-7, with 10 positions matching TRBD2. The CDR3 runs to 17 residues. V gave up 0 bases and J gave up 3 bases; unmatched junction bases: 8. CDR1 and CDR2 from the germline V gene are MGHRA and YSYEKL. The DNA of the CDR3 is TGCGCCAGCAGCCAAGATTACCAACTAGCGGGATACTACGAGCAGTACTTC. This sequence encodes CASSQDYQLAGYYEQYF.

V gene TRBV2 combines with J gene TRBJ1-4; the D gene is possibly TRBD1 (5 bases). Germline V CDR1 and CDR2: SNHLY, FYNNEI. The CDR3 is made up of 14 amino acids. Trimming left V 4 bases short and J 8 bases short, with 14 bases between. CDR3 loop: CASSGRRGLEKLFF. The CDR3 DNA is TGTGCCAGCAGTGGACGTCGGGGGTTGGAAAAACTGTTTTTT. Based on the CDR3 plus reference TRBV2 and TRBJ1-4, the full variable domain is EPEVTQTPSHQVTQMGQEVILRCVPISNHLYFYWYRQILGQKVEFLVSFYNNEISEKSEIFDDQFSVERPDGSNFTLKIRSTKLEDSAMYFCASSGRRGLEKLFFGSGTQLSVL.

This clone was found a few times. This chain uses TRBV6-6 with TRBJ2-7; 8 bases align to TRBD2. The V gene's germline CDR1 is MNHNY and CDR2 SVGAGI (reference sequence). Trimming removed 3 bases from V and 3 bases from J; junction bases left unmatched: 10. This CDR3 spans 16 amino acids. The CDR3 nucleotides read TGTGCCAGCAGTTATGGGCCGGGGGGGACTAGCTACGAGCAGTACTTC. This encodes CASSYGPGGTSYEQYF.

The J gene is TRBJ2-5, the V gene TRBV30, with no clear D. The CDR3 consists of 13 residues. From germline, CDR1 is GTSNPN and CDR2 SVGIG (reference sequence). Trimming took 5 bases from V and 5 from J, leaving 15 bases between them. This CDR3 reads CAWDGRIGETQYF. CDR3 bases: TGTGCCTGGGACGGCCGGATCGGGGAGACCCAGTACTTC.

J is TRBJ2-7 and V is TRBV29-1; the match to TRBD1 covers 8 bases. Germline V gives CDR1 SQVTM, CDR2 ANQGSEA. V shed 3 bases, J shed 2 bases, and the junction held 12 bases outside the gene matches. The CDR3 sequence is 16 residues long. DNA of the CDR3: TGCAGCGTTGAGGGGAGTACCGGGACAGGAACCTACGAGCAGTACTTC. Its translation: CSVEGSTGTGTYEQYF.

CDR3 loop: CASSTGTGSNEQFF. The CDR3, as DNA: TGTGCCAGCAGCACCGGGACAGGGTCCAATGAGCAGTTCTTC. V usage is TRBV9 and J usage is TRBJ2-1; 9 nucleotides line up with TRBD1. The germline CDR1 and CDR2 sequences are SGDLS and YYNGEE. The CDR3 length is 14 residues. The ends lost 4 bases at V and 6 bases at J; junction bases unmatched: 5. Looking up the rest from reference TRBV9 and TRBJ2-1 gives the full variable domain: DSGVTQTPKHLITATGQRVTLRCSPRSGDLSVYWYQQSLDQGLQFLIQYYNGEERAKGNILERFSAQQFPDLHSELNLSSLELGDSALYFCASSTGTGSNEQFFGPGTRLTVL.

The rearrangement uses TRBV5-1 and TRBJ2-1; D is perhaps TRBD2 (5 bases). The CDR3 contains 13 residues. The germline V and J ends were trimmed by 7 bases and 1 base, with 9 bases remaining between them. CDR1 is SGHRS and CDR2 is YFSETQ in the germline V gene. The CDR3 nucleotides read TGCGCCAGCTCTGTAGCGTCCTACAATGAGCAGTTCTTC. Translating it yields CASSVASYNEQFF.

The chain recombines TRBV7-3 with TRBJ1-1; D is unclear. Trimming pared 4 bases from V and 4 bases from J, leaving 13 bases between. CDR3 length: 14 amino acids. The germline gives CDR1 SGHTA, CDR2 FQGTGA. CDR3 residues: CASSSGSVGTEAFF. In DNA, the CDR3 is TGTGCCAGCAGCTCGGGGAGCGTGGGCACTGAAGCTTTCTTT.

The chain recombines TRBV3-1 (or the pseudogene TRBV3-2) with TRBJ1-2, with D maybe TRBD1 (5 bases). The CDR3 sequence is 14 residues long. Germline V gene lookup returns CDR1 LGHDT and CDR2 YNNKEL (reference sequence). V lost 4 bases and J 8 bases, leaving 17 bases between the germline ends. The CDR3 protein is CASSPEGEGYGYTF. In DNA form, the CDR3 reads TGTGCCAGCAGCCCCGAAGGGGAGGGATACGGCTACACCTTC.

The chain recombines TRBV25-1 with TRBJ2-3, with 8 positions matching TRBD1. CDR1 and CDR2 from the germline V gene are MGHDK and SYGVNS. The CDR3 consists of 17 residues. The V and J ends lost 1 base and 1 base, in that order; junction bases with no gene match: 7. CDR3 loop: CASSESFPGQGTDTQYF. The CDR3 region has the DNA TGTGCCAGCAGTGAATCGTTTCCGGGACAGGGCACAGATACGCAGTATTTT.

This chain links TRBV9 with TRBJ1-4, with 8 bases aligning to TRBD1. The CDR3 runs 15 residues. V lost 4 bases, J lost 8 bases, and 10 bases stayed unmatched. Germline V gives CDR1 SGDLS, CDR2 YYNGEE. The chain's CDR3 is CASSPGAGGREKLFF. The CDR3 bases are TGTGCCAGCAGCCCCGGGGCAGGGGGCAGGGAAAAACTGTTTTTT.

The genes are TRBV2 and TRBJ2-3, with 10 bases lining up with TRBD1. Germline CDR1 is SNHLY and CDR2 is FYNNEI. The ends lost 5 bases at V and 2 bases at J; junction bases unmatched: 7. The CDR3 contains 16 residues. The CDR3 protein is CASSKEGQGNTDTQYF. The CDR3 bases are TGTGCCAGCAGTAAAGAGGGACAGGGGAACACAGATACGCAGTATTTT.